Listed here is a single TCR beta chain. Enrollment of patients from Seattle took place during active infection, with longitudinal follow-up. In the original processing: How many nucleated cells were present was estimated from reference gene primer amplification. Clones were read by immunoSEQ multiplex PCR, and TCRdb kept only the in-frame ones, dropping some. V, J and clone size are taken as reported in that table, and D and trimming were inferred from the DNA itself. The data show 410,000 or so clones, 89% seen once. The data derive from a study of blood T cell repertoires in COVID-19. Study-level background: Whether acute or convalescent, the COVID-19 samples came from the United States, Italy and Spain. The analysed material was cDNA or gDNA that came from T cells, B-cell-depleted T cells, or PBMCs.

The CDR3 sequence is 17 residues long. Germline loops: CDR1 SGHTA, CDR2 FQGNSA. V dropped 3 bases and J dropped 2 bases, with 19 bases sitting between them. The sequence derives from a woman in her thirties or forties with COVID-19, enrolled during active disease. The rearrangement uses TRBV7-2 and TRBJ1-1; D gene ambiguous. The sample taken for sequencing was peripheral blood. CDR3 sequence (DNA): TGTGCCAGCAGCTTTTTCGTCGGAACAGACGGAAACACTGAAGCTTTCTTT. As protein: CASSFFVGTDGNTEAFF. Variable domain in full (rest from reference TRBV7-2 and TRBJ1-1): GAGVSQSPSNKVTEKGKDVELRCDPISGHTALYWYRQSLGQGLEFLIYFQGNSAPDKSGLPSDRFSAERTGGSVSTLTIQRTQQEDSAVYLCASSFFVGTDGNTEAFFGQGTRLTVV.